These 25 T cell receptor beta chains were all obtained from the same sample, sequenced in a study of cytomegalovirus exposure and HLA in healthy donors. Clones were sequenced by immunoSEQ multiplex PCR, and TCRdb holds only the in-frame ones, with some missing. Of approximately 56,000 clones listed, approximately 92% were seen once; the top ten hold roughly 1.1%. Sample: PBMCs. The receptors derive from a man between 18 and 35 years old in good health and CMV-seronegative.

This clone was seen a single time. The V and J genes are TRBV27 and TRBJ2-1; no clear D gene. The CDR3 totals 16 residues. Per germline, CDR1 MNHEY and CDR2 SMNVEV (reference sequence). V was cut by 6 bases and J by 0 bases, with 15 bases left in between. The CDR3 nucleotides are TGTGCCAGCAGCCGCTCTGCCCTGAGCTCCTACAATGAGCAGTTCTTC. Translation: CASSRSALSSYNEQFF.

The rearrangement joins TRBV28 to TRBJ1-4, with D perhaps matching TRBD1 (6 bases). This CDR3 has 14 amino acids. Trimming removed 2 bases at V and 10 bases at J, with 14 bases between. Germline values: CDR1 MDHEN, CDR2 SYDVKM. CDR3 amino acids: CASSLLQGGGKLFF. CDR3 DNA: TGTGCCAGCAGTTTACTACAGGGTGGGGGAAAACTGTTTTTT.

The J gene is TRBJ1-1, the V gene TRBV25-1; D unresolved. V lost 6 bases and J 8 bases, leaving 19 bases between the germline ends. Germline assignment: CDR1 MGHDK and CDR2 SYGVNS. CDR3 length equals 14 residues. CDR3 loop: CASSPILEISEAFF. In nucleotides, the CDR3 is TGTGCCAGCAGCCCGATTCTTGAGATCTCGGAAGCTTTCTTT.

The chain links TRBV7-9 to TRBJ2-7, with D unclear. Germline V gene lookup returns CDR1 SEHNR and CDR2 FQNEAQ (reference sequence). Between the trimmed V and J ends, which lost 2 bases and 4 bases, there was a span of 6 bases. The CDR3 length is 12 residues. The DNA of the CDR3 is TGTGCCAGCAGCTTATGGCCGTACGAGCAGTACTTC. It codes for CASSLWPYEQYF.

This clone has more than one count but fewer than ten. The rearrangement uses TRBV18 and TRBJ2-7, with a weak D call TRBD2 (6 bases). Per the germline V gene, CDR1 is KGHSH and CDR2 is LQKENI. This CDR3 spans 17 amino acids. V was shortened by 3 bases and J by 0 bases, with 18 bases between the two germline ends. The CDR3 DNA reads TGTGCCAGCTCACCGAATCTAGCGAGCGGGTCCTCCTACGAGCAGTACTTC. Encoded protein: CASSPNLASGSSYEQYF. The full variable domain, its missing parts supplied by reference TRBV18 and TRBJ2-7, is NAGVMQNPRHLVRRRGQEARLRCSPMKGHSHVYWYRQLPEEGLKFMVYLQKENIIDESGMPKERFSAEFPKEGPSILRIQQVVRGDSAAYFCASSPNLASGSSYEQYFGPGTRLTVT.

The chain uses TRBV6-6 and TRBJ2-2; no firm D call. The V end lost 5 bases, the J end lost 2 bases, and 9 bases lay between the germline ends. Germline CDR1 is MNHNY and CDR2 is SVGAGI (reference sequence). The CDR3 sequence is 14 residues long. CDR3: CASSPGPNTGELFF. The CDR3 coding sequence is TGTGCCAGCAGTCCGGGTCCTAACACCGGGGAGCTGTTTTTT.

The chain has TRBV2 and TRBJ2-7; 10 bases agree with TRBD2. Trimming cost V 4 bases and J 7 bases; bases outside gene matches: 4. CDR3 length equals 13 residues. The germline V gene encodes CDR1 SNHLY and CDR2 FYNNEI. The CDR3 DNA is TGTGCCAGCAGTGTGGGACTAGCGCGAGAGCAGTACTTC. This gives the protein CASSVGLAREQYF.

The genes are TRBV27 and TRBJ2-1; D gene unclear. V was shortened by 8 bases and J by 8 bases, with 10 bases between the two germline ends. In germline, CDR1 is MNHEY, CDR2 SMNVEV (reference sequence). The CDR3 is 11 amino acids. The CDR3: CASSKLDEQFF. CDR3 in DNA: TGTGCCAGCTCCAAGCTAGATGAGCAGTTCTTC.

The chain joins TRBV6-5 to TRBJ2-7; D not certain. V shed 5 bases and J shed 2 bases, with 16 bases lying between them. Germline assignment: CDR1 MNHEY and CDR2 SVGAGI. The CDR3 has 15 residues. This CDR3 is CASSRDSSLTYEQYF. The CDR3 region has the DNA TGTGCCAGCAGTCGCGACTCGTCCCTTACCTACGAGCAGTACTTC.

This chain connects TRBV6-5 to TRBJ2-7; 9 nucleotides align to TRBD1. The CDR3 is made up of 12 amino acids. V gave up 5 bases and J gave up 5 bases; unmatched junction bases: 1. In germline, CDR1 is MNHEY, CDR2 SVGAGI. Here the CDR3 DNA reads TGTGCCAGCAGTGGGACAGGGAACGAGCAGTACTTC. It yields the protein CASSGTGNEQYF.

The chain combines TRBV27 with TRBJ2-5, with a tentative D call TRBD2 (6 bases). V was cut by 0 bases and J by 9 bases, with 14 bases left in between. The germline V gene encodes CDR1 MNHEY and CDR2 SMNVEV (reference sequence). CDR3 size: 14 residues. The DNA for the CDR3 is TGTGCCAGCAGTTTATCCGGGGGAATTGGTCCCCAGTACTTC. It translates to CASSLSGGIGPQYF.

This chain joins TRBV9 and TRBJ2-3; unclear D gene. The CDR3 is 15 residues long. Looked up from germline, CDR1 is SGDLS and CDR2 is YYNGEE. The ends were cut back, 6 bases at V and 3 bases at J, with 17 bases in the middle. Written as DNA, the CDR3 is TGTGCCAGCACCCGTCGTAGAGAGTCAACAGATACGCAGTATTTT. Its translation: CASTRRRESTDTQYF.

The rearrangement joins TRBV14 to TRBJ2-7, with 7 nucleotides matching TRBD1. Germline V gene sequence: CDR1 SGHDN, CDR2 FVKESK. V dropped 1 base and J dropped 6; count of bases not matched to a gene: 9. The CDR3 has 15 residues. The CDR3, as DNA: TGTGCCAGCAGCCAAGTACACCAGGGGGTCAGCGAGCAGTACTTC. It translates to CASSQVHQGVSEQYF.

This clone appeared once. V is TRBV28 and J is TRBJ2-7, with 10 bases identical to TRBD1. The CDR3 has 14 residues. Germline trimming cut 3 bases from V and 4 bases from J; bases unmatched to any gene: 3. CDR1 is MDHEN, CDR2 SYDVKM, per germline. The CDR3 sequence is CASSLRDRGYEQYF. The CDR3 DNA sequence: TGTGCCAGCAGTTTGAGGGACAGGGGTTACGAGCAGTACTTC.

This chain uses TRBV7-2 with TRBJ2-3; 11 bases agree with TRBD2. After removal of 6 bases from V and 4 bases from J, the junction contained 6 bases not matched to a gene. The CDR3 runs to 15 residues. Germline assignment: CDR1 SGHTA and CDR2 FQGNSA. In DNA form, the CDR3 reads TGTGCCAGCAGTCTACTAGCGGGAGACGCAGATACGCAGTATTTT. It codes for CASSLLAGDADTQYF.

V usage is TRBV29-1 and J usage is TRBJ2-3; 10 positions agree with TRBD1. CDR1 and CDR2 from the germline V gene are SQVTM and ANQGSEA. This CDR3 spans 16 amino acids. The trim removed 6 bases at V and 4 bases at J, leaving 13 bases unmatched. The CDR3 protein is CSVRGEPGQGSDTQYF. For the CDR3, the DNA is TGCAGCGTGCGAGGAGAGCCGGGACAGGGGTCAGATACGCAGTATTTT.

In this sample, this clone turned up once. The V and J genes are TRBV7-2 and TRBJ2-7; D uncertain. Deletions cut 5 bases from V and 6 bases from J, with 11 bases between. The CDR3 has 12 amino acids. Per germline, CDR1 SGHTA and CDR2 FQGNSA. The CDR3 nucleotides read TGTGCCAGCAGCCTGTACCCCAGCGAGCAGTACTTC. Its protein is CASSLYPSEQYF.

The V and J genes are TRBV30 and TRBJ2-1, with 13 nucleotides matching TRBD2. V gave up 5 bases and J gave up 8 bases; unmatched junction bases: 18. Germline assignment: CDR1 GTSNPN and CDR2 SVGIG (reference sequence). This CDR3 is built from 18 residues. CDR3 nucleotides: TGTGCCTGGTCCTCACCCCGGACTAGCGGGAGACCTAGCCATGAGCAGTTCTTC. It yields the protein CAWSSPRTSGRPSHEQFF.

CDR3: CASSLVSGNTGELFF. The DNA of the CDR3 is TGTGCCAGCAGTTTAGTGTCGGGGAACACCGGGGAGCTGTTTTTT. The chain couples TRBV28 to TRBJ2-2; no clear D. The CDR3 sequence is 15 residues long. The germline V and J ends were trimmed by 2 bases and 1 base, with 8 bases remaining between them. Germline V CDR1 and CDR2: MDHEN, SYDVKM.

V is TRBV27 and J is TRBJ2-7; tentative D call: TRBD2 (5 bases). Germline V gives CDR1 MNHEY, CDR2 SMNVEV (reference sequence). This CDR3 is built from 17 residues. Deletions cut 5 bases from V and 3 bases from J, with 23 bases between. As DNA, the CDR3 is TGTGCCAGCAGTCCCCCGCTAGGAGAGGGCTTTGGCTACGAGCAGTACTTC. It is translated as CASSPPLGEGFGYEQYF.

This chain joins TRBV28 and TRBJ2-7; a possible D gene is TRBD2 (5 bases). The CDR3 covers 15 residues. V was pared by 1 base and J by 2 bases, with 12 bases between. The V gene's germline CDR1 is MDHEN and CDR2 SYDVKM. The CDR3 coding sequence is TGTGCCAGCAGTTTATTACTAGTGAATGCCTACGAGCAGTACTTC. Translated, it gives CASSLLLVNAYEQYF.

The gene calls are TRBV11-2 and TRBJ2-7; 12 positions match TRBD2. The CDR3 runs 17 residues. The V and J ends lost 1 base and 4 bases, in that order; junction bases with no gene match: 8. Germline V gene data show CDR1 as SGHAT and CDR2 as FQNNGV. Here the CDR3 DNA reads TGTGCCAGCAGCTTAGTTTCGGGGCTAGCGGGAGGGTACGAGCAGTACTTC. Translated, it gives CASSLVSGLAGGYEQYF.

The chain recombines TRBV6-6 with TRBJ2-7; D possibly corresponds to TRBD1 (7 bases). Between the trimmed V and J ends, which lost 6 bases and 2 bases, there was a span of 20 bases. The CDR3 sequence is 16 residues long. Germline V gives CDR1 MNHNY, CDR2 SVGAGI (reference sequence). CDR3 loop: CASSPGDSAETYEQYF. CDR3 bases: TGTGCCAGCAGCCCGGGGGACAGCGCCGAAACCTACGAGCAGTACTTC.

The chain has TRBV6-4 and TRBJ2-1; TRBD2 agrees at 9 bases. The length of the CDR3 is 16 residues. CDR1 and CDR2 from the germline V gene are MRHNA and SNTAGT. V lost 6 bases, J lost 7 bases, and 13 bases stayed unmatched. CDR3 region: CASRELIAGVGNEQFF. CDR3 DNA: TGTGCCAGCAGAGAACTAATAGCGGGAGTGGGTAATGAGCAGTTCTTC.

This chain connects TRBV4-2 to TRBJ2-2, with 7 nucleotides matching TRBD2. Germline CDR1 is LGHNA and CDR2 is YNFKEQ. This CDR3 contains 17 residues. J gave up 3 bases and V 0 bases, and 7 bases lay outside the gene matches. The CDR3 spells CASSQDAGERYTGELFF. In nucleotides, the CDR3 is TGTGCCAGCAGCCAAGACGCGGGAGAGAGGTACACCGGGGAGCTGTTTTTT.